These 10 T cell receptor beta chains came from one sample sequenced in a study of T cell responses to AZD1222 COVID-19 vaccine. Repertoires were generated with immunoSEQ multiplex PCR, while TCRdb's copy carries only in-frame clones and drops some. The sample comprises tens of thousands of clones, around 87% of which are singletons, and roughly 4.8% rests with the top ten. Sample: peripheral blood, taken on day 0 of MenACWY control vaccination. These receptors came from an adult in good health.

This sequence joins TRBV7-2 and TRBJ2-7, with 12 nucleotides matching TRBD2. The V gene end was trimmed by 5 bases and the J gene end by 0 bases; junction bases not matched to a gene: 14. The CDR3 runs to 19 residues. CDR1 SGHTA and CDR2 FQGNSA come from the germline V gene. The CDR3 DNA reads as TGTGCCAGCAGCCCTCGGACTAGCGGGAAGGGGGGAAGCTCCTACGAGCAGTACTTC. The encoded protein is CASSPRTSGKGGSSYEQYF.

The CDR3 bases are TGTGCCAGCAGCCAGCCAGTCTATGGCTACACCTTC. Translated: CASSQPVYGYTF. V gene TRBV3-1 (or the pseudogene TRBV3-2) combines with J gene TRBJ1-2; D unresolved. The CDR3 runs to 12 residues. Germline lookup yields CDR1 LGHDT and CDR2 YNNKEL (reference sequence). The germline V and J ends were trimmed by 3 bases and 4 bases, with 6 bases remaining between them.

The gene calls are TRBV18 and TRBJ1-1; TRBD1 matches at 7 bases. This CDR3 region has 17 residues. J gave up 0 bases and V 0 bases, and 7 bases lay outside the gene matches. CDR1 is KGHSH, CDR2 LQKENI, per germline. The CDR3 is CASSPPGPGQMNTEAFF. Here the CDR3 DNA reads TGTGCCAGCTCACCACCGGGACCGGGACAGATGAACACTGAAGCTTTCTTT.

Note on this clone: Germline and junction disagree at one end, which may indicate a read error. The V and J genes are TRBV11-2 and TRBJ1-2; D gene uncertain. Germline CDR1 reads SGHAT; CDR2 reads FQNNGV. The length of the CDR3 is 13 residues. CDR3 DNA sequence: TGTGCCAGCAGCTCTATTTATAACAATGGCTACACCTTC. Protein product: CASSSIYNNGYTF.

The chain couples TRBV6-5 to TRBJ1-1; TRBD1 might be the D (6 bases). Germline V gene sequence: CDR1 MNHEY, CDR2 SVGAGI. V lost 6 bases and J 1 base, leaving 9 bases between the germline ends. The CDR3 is 13 amino acids. The CDR3 coding sequence is TGTGCCAGCAGACACAGGGAGAACACTGAAGCTTTCTTT. Translation: CASRHRENTEAFF.

CDR3 coding DNA: TGTGCCAGCAGTTACTCCTGGCGGGATAATGAGCAGTTCTTC. Encoded protein: CASSYSWRDNEQFF. The chain carries TRBV6-5 and TRBJ2-1, with D possibly TRBD2 on 6 matching bases. V was trimmed by 0 bases and J by 7 bases, leaving 10 bases between them. Germline lookup yields CDR1 MNHEY and CDR2 SVGAGI. The CDR3 extends over 14 amino acids.

This clone was detected only once. The V gene is TRBV10-3, the J gene TRBJ2-3; perhaps TRBD2 as D (5 bases). V was pared by 6 bases and J by 2 bases, with 15 bases between. The CDR3 length is 15 residues. Per germline, CDR1 ENHRY and CDR2 SYGVKD. Here the CDR3 reads CAIRTTELSTDTQYF. The CDR3 bases are TGTGCCATCAGGACTACTGAGCTGTCCACAGATACGCAGTATTTT.

This clone was observed a few times. J is TRBJ1-6 and V is TRBV4-2, with 11 bases fitting TRBD1. V shed 2 bases, J shed 9 bases, and the junction held 9 bases outside the gene matches. This CDR3 spans 17 amino acids. From germline, CDR1 is LGHNA and CDR2 YNFKEQ. The CDR3, as DNA: TGTGCCAGCAGCCAACCTTATATGGGACAGGGGGGTTCACCCCTCCACTTT. Its translation is CASSQPYMGQGGSPLHF.

The V and J genes are TRBV2 and TRBJ1-2, with D unresolved. Trimming took off 5 bases at V and 0 bases at J, with 16 bases between the two ends. CDR3 length equals 16 residues. The V gene's germline CDR1 is SNHLY and CDR2 FYNNEI. The CDR3 region is CASSPLKSAANYGYTF. CDR3 nucleotides: TGTGCCAGCAGTCCCCTAAAGTCGGCCGCTAACTATGGCTACACCTTC.

The gene calls are TRBV6-2 or TRBV6-3 and TRBJ2-4, with a weak D call TRBD2 (6 bases). CDR3 length: 15 residues. Germline-derived CDR1 and CDR2 are MNHEY and SVGEGT. V was trimmed by 4 bases and J by 1 base, leaving 11 bases between them. The CDR3 sequence: CASSLGGLAKNIQYF. CDR3 DNA sequence: TGTGCCAGCAGTTTAGGAGGGCTTGCCAAAAACATTCAGTACTTC.